This T cell receptor beta chain was captured by sequencing in a study of vaccination and CD4 T cells after COVID-19. With regard to this clonotype: Its antigen remains unidentified. At one boundary the junction diverges from the germline segment, which might be a read error.

Scientists ran DNA taken from cultured CD4+ T cells through the Oncomine TCR Beta short-read assay for sequencing. MiXCR, applied by TCRdb to the PCR reads, yields one record per CDR3 protein. Here the sample spans roughly 22,000 distinct CDR3 sequences, approximately 29% being singletons. CDR1 SSHAT and CDR2 FNYEAQ come from the germline V gene (reference sequence). CDR3 length equals 15 residues. Treatment described: roughly ten-day PBMC culture with coronavirus spike peptide pools or control peptides (ViraFEST assay). Under 2.5 million PBMCs were grown per well alongside 7.5 to 10 IU/ml IL-2 and 9.5 to 10 ug/ml peptide pools.

The chain has TRBV7-7 and TRBJ2-5; 7 bases are shared with TRBD2. The specimen sequenced was cultured CD4+ T cells from blood. The sequence derives from a human donor with COVID-19. DNA for the CDR3: TGTGCTAGCAGCTTTGCAGCGGGGCTGGGGGAGACCCAGTACTTC. This encodes CASSFAAGLGETQYF.